This record covers a single TCR beta chain. Ages ranged from about 18 to 89 years, with residence in about 23 US areas. Clinical history reported by participants formed the basis on which cohorts were assigned. In germline, CDR1 is MDHEN, CDR2 SYDVKM. V lost 4 bases and J 0 bases, leaving 6 bases between the germline ends. The CDR3 length is 13 residues. The record originates from a study of blood T cell repertoires in COVID-19. Study-wide context: PBMCs, B-cell-depleted T cells, or T cells provided the cDNA or gDNA that made up the material.

This table comes from immunoSEQ multiplex PCR, and its TCRdb copy is limited to in-frame clones, with some not included. The sample yields fewer than 300,000 clones, 85% seen once. This chain uses TRBV28 with TRBJ1-2; no clear D gene. Sequenced sample: PBMCs or T cells enriched from blood (not recorded which). The TCR comes from a woman between 45 and 65 years old who had recovered from COVID-19. For the CDR3, the DNA is TGTGCCAGCAGTTCGGTACCTAACTATGGCTACACCTTC. Residues: CASSSVPNYGYTF.